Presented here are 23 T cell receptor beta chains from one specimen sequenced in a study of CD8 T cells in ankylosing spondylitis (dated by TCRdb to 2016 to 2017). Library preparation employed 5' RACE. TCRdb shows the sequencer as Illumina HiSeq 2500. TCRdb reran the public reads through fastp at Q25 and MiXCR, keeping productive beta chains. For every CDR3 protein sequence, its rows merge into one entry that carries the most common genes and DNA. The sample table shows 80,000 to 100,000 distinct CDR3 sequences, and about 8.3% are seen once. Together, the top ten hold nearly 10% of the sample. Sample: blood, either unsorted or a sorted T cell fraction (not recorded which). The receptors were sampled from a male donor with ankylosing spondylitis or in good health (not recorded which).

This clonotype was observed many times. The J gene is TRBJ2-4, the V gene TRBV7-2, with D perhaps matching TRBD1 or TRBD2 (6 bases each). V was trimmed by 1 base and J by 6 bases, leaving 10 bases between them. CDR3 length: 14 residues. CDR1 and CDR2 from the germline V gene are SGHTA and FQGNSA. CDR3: CASSLDGGLNIQYF. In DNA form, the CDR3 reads TGTGCCAGCAGCTTAGACGGGGGCCTAAACATTCAGTACTTC.

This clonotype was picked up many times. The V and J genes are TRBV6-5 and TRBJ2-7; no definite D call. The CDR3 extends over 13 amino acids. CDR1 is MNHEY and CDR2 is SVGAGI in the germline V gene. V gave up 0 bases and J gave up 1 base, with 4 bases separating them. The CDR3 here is CASSYSESYEQYF. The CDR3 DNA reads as TGTGCCAGCAGTTACTCAGAATCCTACGAGCAGTACTTC.

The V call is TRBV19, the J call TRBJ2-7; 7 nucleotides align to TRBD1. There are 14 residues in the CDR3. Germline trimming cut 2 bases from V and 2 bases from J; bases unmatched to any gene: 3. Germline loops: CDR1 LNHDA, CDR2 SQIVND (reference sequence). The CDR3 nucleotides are TGTGCCAGTAGTATAACAGGGGATACCTACGAGCAGTACTTC. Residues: CASSITGDTYEQYF.

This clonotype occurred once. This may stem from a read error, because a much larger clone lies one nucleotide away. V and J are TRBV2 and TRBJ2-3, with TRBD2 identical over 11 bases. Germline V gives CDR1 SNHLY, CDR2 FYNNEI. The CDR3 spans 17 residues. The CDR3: CVSSAGTSGSSTDTQYF. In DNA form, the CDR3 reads TGTGTCAGCAGTGCCGGGACTAGCGGCTCTAGCACAGATACGCAGTATTTT.

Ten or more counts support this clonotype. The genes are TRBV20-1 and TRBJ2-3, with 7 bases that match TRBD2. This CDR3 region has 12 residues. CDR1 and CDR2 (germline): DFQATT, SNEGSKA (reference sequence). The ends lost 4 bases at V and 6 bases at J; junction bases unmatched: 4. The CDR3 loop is CSANLLADTQYF. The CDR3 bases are TGCAGTGCTAACTTACTAGCGGATACGCAGTATTTT.

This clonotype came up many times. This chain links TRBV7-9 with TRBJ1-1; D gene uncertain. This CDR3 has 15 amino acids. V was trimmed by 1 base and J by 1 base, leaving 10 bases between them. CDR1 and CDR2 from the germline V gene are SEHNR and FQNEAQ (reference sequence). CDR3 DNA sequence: TGTGCCAGCAGCTTAGAGGCATCCCCGAACACTGAAGCTTTCTTT. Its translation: CASSLEASPNTEAFF.

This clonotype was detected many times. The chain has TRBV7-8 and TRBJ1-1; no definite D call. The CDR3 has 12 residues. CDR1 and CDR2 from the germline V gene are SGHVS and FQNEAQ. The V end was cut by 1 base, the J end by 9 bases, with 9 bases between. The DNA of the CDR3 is TGTGCCAGCAGCTTAGAAGTAGGGCAAGCTTTCTTT. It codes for CASSLEVGQAFF.

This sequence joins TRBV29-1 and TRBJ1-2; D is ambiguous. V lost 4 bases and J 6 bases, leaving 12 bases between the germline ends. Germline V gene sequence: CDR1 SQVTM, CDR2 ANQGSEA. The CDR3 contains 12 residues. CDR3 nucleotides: TGCAGCGTTGCGCTAACGGCGGATGGCTACACCTTC. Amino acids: CSVALTADGYTF.

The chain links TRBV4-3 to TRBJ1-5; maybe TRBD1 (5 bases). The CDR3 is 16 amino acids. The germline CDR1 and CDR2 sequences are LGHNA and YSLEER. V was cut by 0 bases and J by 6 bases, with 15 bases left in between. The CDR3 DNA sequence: TGCGCCAGCAGCCAAGATTTAGGGACGGGGGGTCAGCCCCAGCATTTT. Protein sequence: CASSQDLGTGGQPQHF.

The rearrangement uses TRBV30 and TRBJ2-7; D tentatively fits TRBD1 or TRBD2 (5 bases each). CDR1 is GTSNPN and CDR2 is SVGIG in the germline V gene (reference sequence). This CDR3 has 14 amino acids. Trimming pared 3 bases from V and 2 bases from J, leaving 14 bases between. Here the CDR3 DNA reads TGTGCCTGGAGAGTAACCGGGGCTGCCTACGAGCAGTACTTC. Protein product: CAWRVTGAAYEQYF.

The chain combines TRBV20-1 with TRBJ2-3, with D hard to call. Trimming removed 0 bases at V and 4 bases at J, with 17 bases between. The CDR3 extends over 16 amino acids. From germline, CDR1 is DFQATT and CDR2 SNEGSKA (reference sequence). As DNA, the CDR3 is TGCAGTGCTAGAGATGGAAGCCAGCCCGCCCCAGATACGCAGTATTTT. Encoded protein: CSARDGSQPAPDTQYF.

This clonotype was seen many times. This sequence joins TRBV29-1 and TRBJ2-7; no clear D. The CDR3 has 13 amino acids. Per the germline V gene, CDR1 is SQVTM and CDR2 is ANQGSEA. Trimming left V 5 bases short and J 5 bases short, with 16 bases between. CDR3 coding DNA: TGCAGCGTTCATGGTCGCCGTAGTAACGAGCAGTACTTC. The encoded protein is CSVHGRRSNEQYF.

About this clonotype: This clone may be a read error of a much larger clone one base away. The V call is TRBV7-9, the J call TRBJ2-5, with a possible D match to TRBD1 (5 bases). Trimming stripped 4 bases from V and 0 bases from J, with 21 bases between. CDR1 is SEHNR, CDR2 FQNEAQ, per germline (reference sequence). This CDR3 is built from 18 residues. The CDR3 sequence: CASSSWTRVLFHQETQYF. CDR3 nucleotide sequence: TGTGCCAGCAGCTCCTGGACAAGGGTGCTGTTTCACCAAGAGACCCAGTACTTC. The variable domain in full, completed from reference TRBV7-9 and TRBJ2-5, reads DTGVSQNPRHKITKRGQNVTFRCDPISEHNRLYWYRQTLGQGPEFLTYFQNEAQLEKSRLLSDRFSAERPKGSFSTLEIQRTEQGDSAMYLCASSSWTRVLFHQETQYFGPGTRLLVL.

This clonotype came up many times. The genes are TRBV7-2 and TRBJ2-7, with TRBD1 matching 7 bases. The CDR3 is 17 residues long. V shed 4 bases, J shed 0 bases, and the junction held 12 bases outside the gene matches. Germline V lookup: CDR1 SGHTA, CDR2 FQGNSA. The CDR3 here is CASSSKKTGPSSYEQYF. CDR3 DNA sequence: TGTGCCAGCAGCTCTAAGAAGACAGGGCCGAGCTCCTACGAGCAGTACTTC. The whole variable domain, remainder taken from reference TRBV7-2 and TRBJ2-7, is GAGVSQSPSNKVTEKGKDVELRCDPISGHTALYWYRQSLGQGLEFLIYFQGNSAPDKSGLPSDRFSAERTGGSVSTLTIQRTQQEDSAVYLCASSSKKTGPSSYEQYFGPGTRLTVT.

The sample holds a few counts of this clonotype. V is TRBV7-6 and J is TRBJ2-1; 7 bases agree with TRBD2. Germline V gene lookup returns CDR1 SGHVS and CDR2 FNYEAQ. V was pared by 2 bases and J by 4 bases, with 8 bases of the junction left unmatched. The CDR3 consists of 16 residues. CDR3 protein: CASSLSGGSHYNEQFF. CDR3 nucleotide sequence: TGTGCCAGCAGCTTATCAGGCGGGAGCCATTACAATGAGCAGTTCTTC.

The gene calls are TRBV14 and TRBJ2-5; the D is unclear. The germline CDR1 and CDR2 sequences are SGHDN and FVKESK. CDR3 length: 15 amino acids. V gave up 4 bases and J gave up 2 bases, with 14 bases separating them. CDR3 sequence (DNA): TGTGCCAGCAGCCCGGATGAGGCCACACAAGAGACCCAGTACTTC. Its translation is CASSPDEATQETQYF.

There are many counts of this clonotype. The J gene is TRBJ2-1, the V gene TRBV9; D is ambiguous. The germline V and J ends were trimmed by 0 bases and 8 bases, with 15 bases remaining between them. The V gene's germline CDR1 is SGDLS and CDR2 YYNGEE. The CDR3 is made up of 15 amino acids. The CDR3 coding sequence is TGTGCCAGCAGCGTAGGGCAGGCCCCTACGGATGAGCAGTTCTTC. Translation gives CASSVGQAPTDEQFF.

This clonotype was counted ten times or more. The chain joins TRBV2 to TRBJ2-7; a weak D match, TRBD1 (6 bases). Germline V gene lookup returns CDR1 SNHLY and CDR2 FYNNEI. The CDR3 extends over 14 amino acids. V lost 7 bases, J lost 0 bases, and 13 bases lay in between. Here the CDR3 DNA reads TGTGCCAGCACCGGGACAAGCCTCTCCTACGAGCAGTACTTC. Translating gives CASTGTSLSYEQYF.

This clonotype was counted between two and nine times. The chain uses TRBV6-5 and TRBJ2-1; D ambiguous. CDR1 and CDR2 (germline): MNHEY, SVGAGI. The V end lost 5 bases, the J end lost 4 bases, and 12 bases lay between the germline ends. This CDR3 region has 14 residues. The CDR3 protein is CASSLQGRYNEQFF. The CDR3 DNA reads TGTGCCAGCAGTCTACAAGGCCGGTACAATGAGCAGTTCTTC.

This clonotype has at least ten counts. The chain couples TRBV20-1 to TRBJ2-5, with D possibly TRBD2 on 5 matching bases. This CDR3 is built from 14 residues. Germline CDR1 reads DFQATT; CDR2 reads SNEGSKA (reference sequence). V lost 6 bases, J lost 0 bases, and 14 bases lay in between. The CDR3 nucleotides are TGCAGTGCCGGAAAAAGCGGCTACCAAGAGACCCAGTACTTC. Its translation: CSAGKSGYQETQYF.

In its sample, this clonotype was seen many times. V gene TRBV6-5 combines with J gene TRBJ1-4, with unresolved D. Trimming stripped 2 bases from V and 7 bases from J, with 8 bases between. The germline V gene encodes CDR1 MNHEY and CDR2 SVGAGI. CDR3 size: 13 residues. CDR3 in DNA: TGTGCCAGCAGTTACCGACCGGGTGAAAAACTGTTTTTT. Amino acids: CASSYRPGEKLFF.

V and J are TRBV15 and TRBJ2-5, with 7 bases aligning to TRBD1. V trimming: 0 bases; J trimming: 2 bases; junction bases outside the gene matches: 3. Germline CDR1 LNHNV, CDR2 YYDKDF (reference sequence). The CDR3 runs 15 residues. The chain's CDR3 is CATSRDRGPQETQYF. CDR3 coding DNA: TGTGCCACCAGCAGAGATAGGGGGCCGCAAGAGACCCAGTACTTC.

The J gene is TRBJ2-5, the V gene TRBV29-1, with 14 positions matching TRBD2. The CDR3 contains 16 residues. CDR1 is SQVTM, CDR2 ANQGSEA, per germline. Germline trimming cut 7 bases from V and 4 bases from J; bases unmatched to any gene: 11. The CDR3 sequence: CSAGTSGRGGRETQYF. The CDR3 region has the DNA TGCAGCGCTGGGACTAGCGGGAGAGGGGGCCGAGAGACCCAGTACTTC.